These 3 T cell receptor beta chains came from one sample sequenced in a study of regulatory T cells in long-lasting Graves disease. The time point: persistent/refractory GD, antithyroid drugs over 5 years with positive TRAb. PBMC RNA was the source of the TCR library. Libraries of TCR beta came from iRepertoire HTBI primers plus Arm-PCR of CDR3 regions. MiXCR, applied by TCRdb to the multiplex PCR reads, yields one record per CDR3 protein. Of roughly 360,000 distinct CDR3 sequences in the sample, approximately 25% are singletons; the top ten hold approximately 27%. The starting material was peripheral blood mononuclear cells (PBMCs), obtained when the disease was refractory, from a patient treated with antithyroid drugs. These receptors originate from a woman between 40 and 50 years old with Graves disease.

The rearrangement uses TRBV7-2 and TRBJ2-1; D remains ambiguous. Looked up from germline, CDR1 is SGHTA and CDR2 is FQGNSA. V shed 4 bases and J shed 4 bases, with 14 bases lying between them. The CDR3 runs 15 residues. DNA of the CDR3: TGTGCCAGCAGCTATAATCTGGCCTCTTACAATGAGCAGTTCTTC. Translation: CASSYNLASYNEQFF.

This clonotype has ten or more counts. CDR3: CASRTDRGAANSPLHF. CDR3 bases: TGTGCCAGCAGGACCGACAGGGGAGCGGCTAATTCACCCCTCCACTTT. V usage is TRBV12-3 or TRBV12-4 and J usage is TRBJ1-6, with 8 positions matching TRBD1. The CDR3 consists of 16 residues. V was clipped by 6 bases and J by 6 bases; unmatched bases: 10.

This clonotype showed up many times. This chain's CDR3 is CAAGQKYEQYF. The CDR3 DNA reads as TGTGCGGCGGGACAGAAATACGAGCAGTACTTC. The V gene is TRBV28, the J gene TRBJ2-7, with D possibly TRBD1 on 7 matching bases. CDR3 length: 11 amino acids. Germline values: CDR1 MDHEN, CDR2 SYDVKM.